Following are 3 T cell receptor beta chains from one sample sequenced in a study of T cell responses to AZD1222 COVID-19 vaccine. The protocol was immunoSEQ multiplex PCR, while the TCRdb copy is restricted to in-frame clones and leaves out a portion. The repertoire holds about 130,000 clones, with 92% as singletons. The specimen comprised peripheral blood, sampled on day 0 of AZD1222 vaccination. These receptors all stem from an adult in good health.

The chain recombines TRBV9 with TRBJ2-7; a possible D gene is TRBD1 (6 bases). Germline V gene lookup returns CDR1 SGDLS and CDR2 YYNGEE. Trimming took off 0 bases at V and 7 bases at J, with 17 bases between the two ends. The length of the CDR3 is 15 residues. The CDR3, as DNA: TGTGCCAGCAGCGTAGAGACAGGTGTTCTGGGGGAGCAGTACTTC. The encoded protein is CASSVETGVLGEQYF. The whole variable domain, remainder taken from reference TRBV9 and TRBJ2-7, is DSGVTQTPKHLITATGQRVTLRCSPRSGDLSVYWYQQSLDQGLQFLIQYYNGEERAKGNILERFSAQQFPDLHSELNLSSLELGDSALYFCASSVETGVLGEQYFGPGTRLTVT.

The rearrangement links TRBV6-6 to TRBJ2-2, with TRBD1 matching 7 bases. This CDR3 has 13 amino acids. J was trimmed by 6 bases and V by 6 bases; bases with no gene match: 4. CDR1 and CDR2 from the germline V gene are MNHNY and SVGAGI (reference sequence). In DNA form, the CDR3 reads TGTGCCAGCAGGATACAGGGGCCCGGGGAGCTGTTTTTT. This gives the protein CASRIQGPGELFF.

This clone was found once. V and J are TRBV6-5 and TRBJ1-1, with a weak D call TRBD1 (5 bases). Trimming took 3 bases from V and 8 from J, leaving 7 bases between them. CDR1 is MNHEY, CDR2 SVGAGI, per germline. The CDR3 length is 11 residues. The CDR3 here is CASSYGGEAFF. The CDR3 DNA reads as TGTGCCAGCAGTTATGGGGGGGAAGCTTTCTTT.